In its sample, the clone carrying this T cell receptor (beta chain) was seen many times. Its antigen is unknown. The entry originates in a study of T cells after posttransplantation cyclophosphamide. Overall study findings and caveats: Donor-recipient repertoire similarity was low at 1-2 months, rising over year one. Blood and skin or GI T cell repertoires showed limited TRB overlap.

The related graft donor's blood sample was taken on the day of bone marrow donation. V lost 8 bases to trimming and J lost 8 bases; unmatched junction nucleotides: 15. From germline, CDR1 is LNHDA and CDR2 SQIVND (reference sequence). There are 17 residues in the CDR3. The assay was immunoSEQ multiplex PCR, and TCRdb's table has in-frame clones only and misses some. The sample was found to contain roughly 35,000 clones, and every one recurs. The specimen was PBMCs. The TCR sequence derives from a woman in her forties or fifties in good health and a related stem cell transplant donor. The rearrangement joins TRBV19 to TRBJ2-1, with 13 nucleotides matching TRBD2. The CDR3 DNA reads TGTGCCAGTTCAGCCGAGTCGAGGACTAGCGGGAGTGATGAGCAGTTCTTC. Encoded protein: CASSAESRTSGSDEQFF.